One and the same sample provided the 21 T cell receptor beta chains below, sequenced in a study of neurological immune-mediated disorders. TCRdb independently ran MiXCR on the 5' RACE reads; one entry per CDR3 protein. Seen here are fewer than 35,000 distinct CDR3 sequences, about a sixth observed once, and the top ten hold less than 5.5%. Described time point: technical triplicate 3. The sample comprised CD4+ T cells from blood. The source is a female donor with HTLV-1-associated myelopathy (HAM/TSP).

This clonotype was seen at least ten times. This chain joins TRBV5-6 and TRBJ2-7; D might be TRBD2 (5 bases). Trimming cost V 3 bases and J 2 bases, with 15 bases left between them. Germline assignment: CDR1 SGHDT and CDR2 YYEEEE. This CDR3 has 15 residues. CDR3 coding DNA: TGTGCCAGCAGCTCCCCTGCGCGGGTAACCTACGAGCAGTACTTC. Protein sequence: CASSSPARVTYEQYF.

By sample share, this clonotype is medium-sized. The CDR3 coding sequence is TGTGCCAGCAGCGGCCTGGACTCACCCCTCCACTTT. It encodes CASSGLDSPLHF. The rearrangement joins TRBV5-5 to TRBJ1-6; D gene uncertain. CDR3 length equals 12 residues. From germline, CDR1 is SGHKS and CDR2 YYEKEE (reference sequence). The V end lost 4 bases, the J end lost 10 bases, and 9 bases lay between the germline ends.

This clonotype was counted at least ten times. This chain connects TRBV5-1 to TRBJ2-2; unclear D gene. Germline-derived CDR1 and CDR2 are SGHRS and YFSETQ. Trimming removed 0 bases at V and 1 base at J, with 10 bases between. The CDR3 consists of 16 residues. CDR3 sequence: CASSLAGPLNTGELFF. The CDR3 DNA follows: TGCGCCAGCAGCTTGGCCGGGCCCCTGAACACCGGGGAGCTGTTTTTT.

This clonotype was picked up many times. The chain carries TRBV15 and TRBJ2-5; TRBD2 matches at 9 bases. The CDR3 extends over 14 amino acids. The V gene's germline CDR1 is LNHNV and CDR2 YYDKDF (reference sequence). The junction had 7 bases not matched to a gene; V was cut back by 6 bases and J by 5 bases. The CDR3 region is CATSGRGGSETQYF. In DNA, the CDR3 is TGTGCCACCAGTGGGCGGGGGGGCAGCGAGACCCAGTACTTC.

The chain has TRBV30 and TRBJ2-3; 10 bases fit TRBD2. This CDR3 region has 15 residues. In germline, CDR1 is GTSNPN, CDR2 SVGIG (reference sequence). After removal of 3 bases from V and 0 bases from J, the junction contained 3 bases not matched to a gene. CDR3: CAWRLAGTSTDTQYF. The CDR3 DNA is TGTGCCTGGAGACTAGCGGGGACTAGCACAGATACGCAGTATTTT.

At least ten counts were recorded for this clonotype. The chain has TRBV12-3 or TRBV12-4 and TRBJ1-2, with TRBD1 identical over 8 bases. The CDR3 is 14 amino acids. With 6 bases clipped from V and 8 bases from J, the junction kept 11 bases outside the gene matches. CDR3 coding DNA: TGTGCCAGCAGACCCGGGACAGGACGGCAGGGCTACACCTTC. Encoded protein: CASRPGTGRQGYTF.

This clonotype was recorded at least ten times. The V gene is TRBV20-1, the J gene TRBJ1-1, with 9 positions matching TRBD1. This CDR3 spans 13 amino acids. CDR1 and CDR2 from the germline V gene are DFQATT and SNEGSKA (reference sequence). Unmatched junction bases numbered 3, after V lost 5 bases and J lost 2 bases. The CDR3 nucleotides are TGCAGTGCTCTACAGGGGGCCAACACTGAAGCTTTCTTT. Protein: CSALQGANTEAFF.

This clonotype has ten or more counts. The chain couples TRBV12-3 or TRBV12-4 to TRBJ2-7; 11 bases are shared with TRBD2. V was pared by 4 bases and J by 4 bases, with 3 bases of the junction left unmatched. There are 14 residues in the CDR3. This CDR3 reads CASSSLAGGYEQYF. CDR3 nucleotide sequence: TGTGCCAGCAGTTCGTTAGCGGGGGGGTACGAGCAGTACTTC.

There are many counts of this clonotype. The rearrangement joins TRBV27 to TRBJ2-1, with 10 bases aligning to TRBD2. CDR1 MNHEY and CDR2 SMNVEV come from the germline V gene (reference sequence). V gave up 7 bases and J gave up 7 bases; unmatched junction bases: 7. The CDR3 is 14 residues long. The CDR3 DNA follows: TGTGCCAGCAACCCGGGACTAGCGAGGAATGAGCAGTTCTTC. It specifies CASNPGLARNEQFF.

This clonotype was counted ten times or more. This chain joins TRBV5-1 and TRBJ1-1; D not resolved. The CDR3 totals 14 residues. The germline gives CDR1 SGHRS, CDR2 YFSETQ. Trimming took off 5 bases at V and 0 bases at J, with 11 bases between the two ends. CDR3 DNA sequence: TGCGCCAGCAGTTCCCAGCCAATGAACACTGAAGCTTTCTTT. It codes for CASSSQPMNTEAFF.

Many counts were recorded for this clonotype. CDR3 DNA: TGCAGTGCTAGAGATTTGCGGGCCACAGATACGCAGTATTTT. It codes for CSARDLRATDTQYF. The V gene is TRBV20-1, the J gene TRBJ2-3, with D tentatively TRBD2 (5 bases). Trimming took 0 bases from V and 2 from J, leaving 9 bases between them. This CDR3 spans 14 amino acids. Germline V CDR1 and CDR2: DFQATT, SNEGSKA (reference sequence).

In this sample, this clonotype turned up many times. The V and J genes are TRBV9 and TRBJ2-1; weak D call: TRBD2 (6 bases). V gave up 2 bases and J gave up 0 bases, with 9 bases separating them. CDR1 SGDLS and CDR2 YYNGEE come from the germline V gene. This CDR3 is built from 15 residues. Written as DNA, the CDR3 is TGTGCCAGCAGCGTGTACGGGGGCTCCTACAATGAGCAGTTCTTC. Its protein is CASSVYGGSYNEQFF.

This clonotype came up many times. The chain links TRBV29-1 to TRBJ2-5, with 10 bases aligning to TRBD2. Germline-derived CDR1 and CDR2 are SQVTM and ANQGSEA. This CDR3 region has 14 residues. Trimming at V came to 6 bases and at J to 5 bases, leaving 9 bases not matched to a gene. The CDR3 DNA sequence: TGCAGCGTCGGGAGCGGGGGGGCAGGGGAGACCCAGTACTTC. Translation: CSVGSGGAGETQYF. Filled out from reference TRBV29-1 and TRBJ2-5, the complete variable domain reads SAVISQKPSRDICQRGTSLTIQCQVDSQVTMMFWYRQQPGQSLTLIATANQGSEATYESGFVIDKFPISRPNLTFSTLTVSNMSPEDSSIYLCSVGSGGAGETQYFGPGTRLLVL.

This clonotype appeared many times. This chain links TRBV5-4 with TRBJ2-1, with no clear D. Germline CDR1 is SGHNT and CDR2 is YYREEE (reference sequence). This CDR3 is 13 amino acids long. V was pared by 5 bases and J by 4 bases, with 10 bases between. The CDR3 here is CASSPDSYNEQFF. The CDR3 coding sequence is TGTGCCAGCAGTCCCGACTCTTACAATGAGCAGTTCTTC.

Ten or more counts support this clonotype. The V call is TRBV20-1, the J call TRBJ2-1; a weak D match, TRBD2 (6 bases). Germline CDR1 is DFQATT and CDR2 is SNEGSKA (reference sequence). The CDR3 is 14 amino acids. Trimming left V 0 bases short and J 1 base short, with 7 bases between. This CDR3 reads CSARDGGSYNEQFF. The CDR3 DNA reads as TGCAGTGCTAGAGATGGGGGGTCCTACAATGAGCAGTTCTTC.

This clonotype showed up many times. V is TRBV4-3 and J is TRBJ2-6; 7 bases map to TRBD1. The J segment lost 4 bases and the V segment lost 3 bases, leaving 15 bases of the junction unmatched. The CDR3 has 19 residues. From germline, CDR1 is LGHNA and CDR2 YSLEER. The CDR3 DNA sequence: TGCGCCAGCAGCCACCCACAGGGGTCGGCTCTCTCCGGGGCCAACGTCCTGACTTTC. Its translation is CASSHPQGSALSGANVLTF.

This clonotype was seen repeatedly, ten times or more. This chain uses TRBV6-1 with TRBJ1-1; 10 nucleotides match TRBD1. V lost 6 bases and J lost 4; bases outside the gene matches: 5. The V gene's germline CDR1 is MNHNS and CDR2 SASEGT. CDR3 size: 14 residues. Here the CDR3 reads CASSPRTGGTEAFF. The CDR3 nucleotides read TGTGCCAGCAGCCCTAGGACAGGGGGCACTGAAGCTTTCTTT.

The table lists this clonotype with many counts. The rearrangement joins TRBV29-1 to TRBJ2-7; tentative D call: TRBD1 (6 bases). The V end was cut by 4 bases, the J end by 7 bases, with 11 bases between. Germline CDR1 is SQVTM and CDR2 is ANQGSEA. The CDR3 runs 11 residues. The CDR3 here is CSVGGRGEQYF. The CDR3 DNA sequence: TGCAGCGTTGGGGGGCGCGGGGAGCAGTACTTC.

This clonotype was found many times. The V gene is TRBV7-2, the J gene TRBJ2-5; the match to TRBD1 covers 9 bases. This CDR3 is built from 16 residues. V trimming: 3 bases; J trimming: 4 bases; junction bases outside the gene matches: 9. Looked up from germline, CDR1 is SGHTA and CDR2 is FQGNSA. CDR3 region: CASSFITGQGGETQYF. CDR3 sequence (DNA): TGTGCCAGCAGCTTTATTACGGGACAGGGAGGAGAGACCCAGTACTTC.

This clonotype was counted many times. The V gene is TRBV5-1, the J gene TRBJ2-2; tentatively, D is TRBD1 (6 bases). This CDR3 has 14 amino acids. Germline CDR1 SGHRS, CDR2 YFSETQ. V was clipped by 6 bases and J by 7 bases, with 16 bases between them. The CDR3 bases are TGCGCCAGCAAAGAGGGGGTTGGGAGCGGGGAGCTGTTTTTT. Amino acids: CASKEGVGSGELFF.

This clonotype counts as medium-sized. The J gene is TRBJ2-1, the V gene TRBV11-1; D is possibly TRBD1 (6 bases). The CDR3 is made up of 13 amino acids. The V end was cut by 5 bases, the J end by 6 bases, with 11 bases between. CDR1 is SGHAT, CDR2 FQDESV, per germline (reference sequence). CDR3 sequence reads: CASSTTGFNEQFF. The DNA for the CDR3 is TGTGCCAGCAGCACGACAGGATTCAATGAGCAGTTCTTC.